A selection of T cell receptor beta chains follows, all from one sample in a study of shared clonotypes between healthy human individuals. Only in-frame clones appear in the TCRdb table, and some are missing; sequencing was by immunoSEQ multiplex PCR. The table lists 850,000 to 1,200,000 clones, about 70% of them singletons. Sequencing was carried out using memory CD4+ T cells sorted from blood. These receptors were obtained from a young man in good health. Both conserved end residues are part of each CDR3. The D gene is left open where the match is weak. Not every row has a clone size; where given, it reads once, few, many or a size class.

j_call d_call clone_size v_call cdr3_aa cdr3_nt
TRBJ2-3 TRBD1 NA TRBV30 CAWDRGRTDTQYF TGTGCCTGGGACAGGGGGAGGACAGATACGCAGTATTTT
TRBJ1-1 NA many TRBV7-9 CASSPDLSNTEAFF TGTGCCAGCAGCCCCGACTTATCGAACACTGAAGCTTTCTTT
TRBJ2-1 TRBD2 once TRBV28 CASRPSGGPNNEQFF TGTGCCAGCAGACCTAGCGGGGGCCCTAACAATGAGCAGTTCTTC
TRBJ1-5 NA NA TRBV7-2 CASSQKGNQPQHF TGTGCCAGCAGTCAGAAAGGCAATCAGCCCCAGCATTTT
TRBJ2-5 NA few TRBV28 CASRAAKETQYF TGTGCCAGCCGGGCAGCTAAAGAGACCCAGTACTTC
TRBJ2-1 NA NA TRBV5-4 CASSLATGVSYNEQFF TGTGCCAGCAGCTTGGCAACGGGAGTTTCCTACAATGAGCAGTTCTTC
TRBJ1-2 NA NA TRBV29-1 CSVDYIQNVGYTF TGCAGCGTTGATTACATTCAGAACGTTGGCTACACCTTC
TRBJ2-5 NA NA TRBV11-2 CASSFGASETQYF TGTGCCAGCAGCTTCGGAGCGTCGGAGACCCAGTACTTC
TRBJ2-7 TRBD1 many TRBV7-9 CASSLDRQGDEQYF TGTGCCAGCAGCTTGGACCGACAGGGAGACGAGCAGTACTTC
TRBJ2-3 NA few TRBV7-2 CASSLGRGMDTQYF TGTGCCAGCAGCTTAGGGAGGGGCATGGATACGCAGTATTTT
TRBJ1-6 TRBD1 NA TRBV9 CASSVTGAVSNNSPLHF TGTGCCAGCAGCGTAACAGGGGCGGTATCCAATAATTCACCCCTCCACTTT
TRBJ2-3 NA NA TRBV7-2 CASSLVSGVTDTQYF TGTGCCAGCAGCTTAGTCTCGGGAGTAACAGATACGCAGTATTTT
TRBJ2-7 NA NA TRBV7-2 CASSLGPDNSYEQYF TGTGCCAGCAGCTTAGGCCCGGACAACTCCTACGAGCAGTACTTC
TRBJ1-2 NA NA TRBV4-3 CASSSPTGGYTF TGCGCCAGCAGTAGCCCCACAGGAGGCTACACCTTC
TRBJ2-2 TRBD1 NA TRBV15 CATSSWDRVVGELFF TGTGCCACCAGCAGTTGGGACAGGGTAGTCGGGGAGCTGTTTTTT
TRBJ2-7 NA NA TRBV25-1 CASYVERTTSYEQYF TGTGCCAGCTACGTAGAACGAACAACTTCCTACGAGCAGTACTTC
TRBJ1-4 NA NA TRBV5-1 CASRGSATNEKLFF TGCGCCAGCAGAGGTTCAGCAACTAATGAAAAACTGTTTTTT
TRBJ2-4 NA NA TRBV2 CASSEWADPKNIQYF TGTGCCAGCAGTGAATGGGCCGATCCCAAAAACATTCAGTACTTC
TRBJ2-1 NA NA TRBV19 CASRQPGTEVYNEQFF TGTGCCAGTAGACAACCCGGGACTGAAGTTTACAATGAGCAGTTCTTC
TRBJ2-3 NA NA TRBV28 CASSRDVGTDTQYF TGTGCCAGTAGCCGGGATGTTGGGACAGATACGCAGTATTTT
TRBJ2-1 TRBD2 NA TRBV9 CASSAGGTTRNEQFF TGTGCCAGCAGCGCGGGGGGGACTACCCGCAATGAGCAGTTCTTC
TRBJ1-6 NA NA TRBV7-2 CASSLREDSPLHF TGTGCCAGCAGCTTAAGGGAAGATTCACCCCTCCACTTT